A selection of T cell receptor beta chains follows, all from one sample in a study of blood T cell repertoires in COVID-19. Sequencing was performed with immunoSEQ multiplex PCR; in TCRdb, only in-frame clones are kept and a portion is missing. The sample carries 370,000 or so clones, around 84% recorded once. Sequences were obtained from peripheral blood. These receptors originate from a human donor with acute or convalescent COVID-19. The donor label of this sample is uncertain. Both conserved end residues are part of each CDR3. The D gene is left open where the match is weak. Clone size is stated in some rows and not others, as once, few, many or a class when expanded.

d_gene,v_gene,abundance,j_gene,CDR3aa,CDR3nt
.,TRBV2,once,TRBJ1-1,CASSEALPQQNTEAFF,TGTGCCAGCAGTGAAGCCTTACCCCAACAGAACACTGAAGCTTTCTTT
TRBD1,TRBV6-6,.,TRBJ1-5,CAVKGAANQPQHF,TGTGCCGTTAAGGGGGCAGCTAATCAGCCCCAGCATTTT
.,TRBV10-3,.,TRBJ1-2,CAISEDSTNYGYTF,TGTGCCATCAGTGAGGACAGCACTAACTATGGCTACACCTTC
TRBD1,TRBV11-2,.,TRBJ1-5,CASSLEWGTGPILSNQPQHF,TGTGCCAGCAGCTTAGAATGGGGGACAGGGCCCATCCTAAGCAATCAGCCCCAGCATTTT
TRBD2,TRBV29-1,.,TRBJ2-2,CSVGLGTSPPSTGELFF,TGCAGCGTTGGTTTAGGGACTAGCCCACCCAGCACCGGGGAGCTGTTTTTT
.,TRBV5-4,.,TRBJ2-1,CASSFDRSRPGGNEQFF,TGTGCCAGCAGCTTCGATCGCTCTCGCCCCGGGGGAAATGAGCAGTTCTTC
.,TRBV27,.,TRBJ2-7,CASSALGSYEQYF,TGTGCCAGCAGTGCCCTAGGATCTTACGAGCAGTACTTC
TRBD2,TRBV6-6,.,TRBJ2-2,CASRIGTSGYTGELFF,TGTGCCAGCAGGATTGGGACTAGCGGGTATACCGGGGAGCTGTTTTTT
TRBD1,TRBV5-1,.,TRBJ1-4,CASSIQGKDEKLFF,TGCGCCAGCAGCATACAGGGGAAAGATGAAAAACTGTTTTTT
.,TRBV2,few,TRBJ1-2,CASSEKGVSGYTF,TGTGCCAGCAGTGAAAAGGGGGTTAGTGGCTACACCTTC
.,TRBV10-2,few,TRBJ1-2,CASTPTGDYGYTF,TGCGCCAGCACCCCGACAGGAGACTATGGCTACACCTTC
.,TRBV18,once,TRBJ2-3,CASSPGLGNTQYF,TGTGCCAGCTCACCGGGCCTGGGCAATACGCAGTATTTT
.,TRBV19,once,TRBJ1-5,CASSITGWYQPQHF,TGTGCCAGTAGTATCACAGGTTGGTATCAGCCCCAGCATTTT
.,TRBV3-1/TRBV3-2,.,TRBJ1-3,CASSQGEGSGNTIYF,TGTGCCAGCAGCCAGGGAGAAGGCTCTGGAAACACCATATATTTT
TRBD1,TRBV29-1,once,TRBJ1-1,CSVADRDAFF,TGCAGCGTGGCCGACAGGGACGCTTTCTTT
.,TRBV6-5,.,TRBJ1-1,CASRSSYTEAFF,TGTGCCAGCAGGTCCTCCTACACTGAAGCTTTCTTT
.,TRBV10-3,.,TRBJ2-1,CAISVGLSYNEQFF,TGTGCCATCAGTGTAGGACTGTCCTACAATGAGCAGTTCTTC
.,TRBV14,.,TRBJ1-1,CASSQGTLTEAFF,TGTGCCAGCAGCCAAGGGACACTTACTGAAGCTTTCTTT
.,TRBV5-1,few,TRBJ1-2,CASLPGTGLTYGYTF,TGCGCCAGTCTGCCGGGAACAGGGCTGACCTATGGCTACACCTTC
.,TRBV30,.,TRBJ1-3,CAWSVGGSGNTIYF,TGTGCCTGGAGCGTAGGGGGTTCTGGAAACACCATATATTTT
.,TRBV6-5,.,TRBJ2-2,CASTGAPNTGELFF,TGTGCCAGCACAGGGGCCCCGAACACCGGGGAGCTGTTTTTT
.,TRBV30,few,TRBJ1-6,CAWSMDRFYNSPLHF,TGTGCCTGGAGTATGGACAGATTTTATAATTCACCCCTCCACTTT
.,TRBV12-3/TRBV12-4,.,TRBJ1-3,CASSLAVNTIYF,TGTGCCAGCAGTTTGGCCGTAAACACCATATATTTT
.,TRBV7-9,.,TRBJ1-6,CASSLEESSPLHF,TGTGCCAGCAGCTTAGAAGAGAGTTCACCCCTCCACTTT
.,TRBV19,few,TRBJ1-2,CASVGGALSYGYTF,TGTGCCAGTGTTGGAGGGGCGCTCTCCTATGGCTACACCTTC
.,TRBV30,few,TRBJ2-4,CAWSVGSGYGQNIQYF,TGTGCCTGGAGTGTTGGTTCAGGGTATGGTCAAAACATTCAGTACTTC
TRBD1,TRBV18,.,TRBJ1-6,CASSPDREGSPLHF,TGTGCCAGCTCACCGGACAGGGAGGGCTCACCCCTCCACTTT
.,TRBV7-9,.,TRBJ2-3,CASSALTGPTDTQYF,TGTGCCAGCAGCGCTTTGACAGGCCCCACAGATACGCAGTATTTT
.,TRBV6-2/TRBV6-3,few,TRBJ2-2,CASSYPPDSTGELFF,TGTGCCAGCAGTTACCCCCCTGACTCCACCGGGGAGCTGTTTTTT
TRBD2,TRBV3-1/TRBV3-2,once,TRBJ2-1,CASSIVASGAGNEQFF,TGTGCCAGCAGCATAGTCGCTAGCGGAGCCGGGAATGAGCAGTTCTTC
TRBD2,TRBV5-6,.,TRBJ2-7,CASSFGGNSYEQYF,TGTGCCAGCAGCTTCGGGGGGAACTCCTACGAGCAGTACTTC
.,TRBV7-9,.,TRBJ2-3,CASSFSRTTNTDTQYF,TGTGCCAGCAGCTTTTCCCGGACTACTAACACAGATACGCAGTATTTT
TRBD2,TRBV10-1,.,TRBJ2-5,CASSDGQLAGETQYF,TGCGCCAGCAGTGACGGACAATTAGCGGGAGAGACCCAGTACTTC
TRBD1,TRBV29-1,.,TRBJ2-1,CSVVPGQGPRSFF,TGCAGCGTAGTACCGGGACAGGGGCCCCGCTCGTTCTTC
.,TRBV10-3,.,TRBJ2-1,CAISGGANEQFF,TGTGCCATCAGTGGCGGGGCCAATGAGCAGTTCTTC
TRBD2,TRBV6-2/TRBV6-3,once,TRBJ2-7,CASSQRTSGGLYEQYF,TGTGCCAGCAGCCAACGGACTAGCGGGGGGTTGTACGAGCAGTACTTC
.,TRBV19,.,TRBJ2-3,CASSAIFTDTQYF,TGTGCCAGTAGTGCGATATTCACAGATACGCAGTATTTT
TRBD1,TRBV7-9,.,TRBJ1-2,CASSLTGGNFYGYTF,TGTGCCAGCAGCCTGACAGGGGGCAACTTTTATGGCTACACCTTC
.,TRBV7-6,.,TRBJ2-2,CASSLEHQNTGELFF,TGTGCCAGCAGCTTAGAACACCAGAACACCGGGGAGCTGTTTTTT
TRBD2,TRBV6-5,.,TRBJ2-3,CASSHLAGGADTQYF,TGTGCCAGCAGTCACTTAGCGGGAGGTGCAGATACGCAGTATTTT
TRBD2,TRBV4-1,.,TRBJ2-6,CASRRGTAGANVLTF,TGCGCCAGCAGGCGGGGGACGGCGGGGGCCAACGTCCTGACTTTC
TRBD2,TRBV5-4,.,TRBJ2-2,CASSLVAGGPAGELFF,TGTGCCAGCAGCTTGGTAGCGGGAGGGCCTGCCGGGGAGCTGTTTTTT
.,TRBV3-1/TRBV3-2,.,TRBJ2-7,CASSQLTAAYEQYF,TGTGCCAGCAGCCAGCTAACAGCCGCCTACGAGCAGTACTTC
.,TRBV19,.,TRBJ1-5,CASSIEENQPQHF,TGTGCCAGTAGTATAGAAGAGAATCAGCCCCAGCATTTT
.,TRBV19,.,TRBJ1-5,CASSTIQPDRYNQPQHF,TGTGCCAGTAGTACGATCCAACCTGACAGGTACAATCAGCCCCAGCATTTT